This T cell receptor (beta chain) was documented in a study of TET2 disruption in CD19-targeted CAR T cells (dated by TCRdb to 2017 to 2018). About the investigation overall: Sample numbers were set by the original clinical trial design and sample availability, with no additional inclusion criteria. The paper's findings and limits, for the study overall: The conclusions drawn about the patient's CAR T cells were based on extensive analysis of just one subject.

Deep sequencing of the TCR beta chain was done using the immunoSEQ assay. In the source study's methods: Only productive TCR beta rearrangements were used to calculate clonotype frequencies. Imported from immuneACCESS, the table was reduced by TCRdb to in-frame sequences with V and J called. These copies leave out some clones; in studies compared against another copy, an unresolved V gene accounts for under half, and the cause of the remainder is not known. V and J calls and clone size are those listed in that table; D and trimming were worked out from the DNA. The data table for this sample lists around 27,000 clones. Of the sample, 1.5% to 2% falls within the top ten clones. Details on this clone: This clone's antigen is unknown.

In the paper's terms, the treatment or condition label means: autologous CTL019 cells: CD19 CAR with 4-1BB and CD3 zeta domains. The CD19 CAR incorporated TCR zeta and 4-1BB costimulatory signaling domains. T cells for CTL019 manufacturing were collected from peripheral blood by means of leukapheresis. The DNeasy Blood and Tissue Kit was used to extract genomic DNA from pre-infusion T cells, peripheral blood, or sorted post-infusion T cells. Sample: CD8- CAR+ T cells sorted from cultured blood T cells, taken for CD19 CAR T cell therapy. What this sample's cell subset or site label stands for: CD8-negative CAR-positive T cells from the infusion product. The receptor comes from a man between 65 and 85 years old with chronic lymphocytic leukemia.

The CDR3 loop reads CATARQTNQPQYF. The DNA read from the CDR3 is TGTGCCACCGCCAGGCAGACAAATCAGCCT. The chain is made from TRBV19 and TRBJ2-4; the D gene is unclear. The DNA ends 3 residues before the CDR3 does, and the rest of the CDR3 is filled in from the germline J gene. Looking up the germline V gene (reference sequence) yields CDR1 LNHDA and CDR2 SQIVND. Reading from cysteine to phenylalanine, the CDR3 counts 13 amino acids. Shown are 30 bases from within the CDR3, in frame from base 1.